This T cell receptor beta chain appears in the sequencing data of a study of CD8+ T cells in alopecia areata. At the level of the study: Tofacitinib ran for 6 to 18 months before 6 months off drug.

This clone was picked up a small number of times. RNA extraction was followed by reverse transcription into cDNA, which acted as the sequencing template. Sequencing was performed with immunoSEQ multiplex PCR; in TCRdb, only in-frame clones are kept and a portion is missing. The repertoire has 150,000 to 200,000 clones, 60% of them found once; the top ten carry approximately 1%. The germline CDR1 and CDR2 sequences are ENHRY and SYGVKD. The V and J ends lost 8 bases and 4 bases, in that order; junction bases with no gene match: 19. The CDR3 length is 17 residues. The treatment was: oral pan-JAK inhibitor, 5-10 mg twice daily.

Source: CD4+ T cells sorted from blood, taken at week 24, from a patient treated with tofacitinib. The sequence derives from a human donor with alopecia areata. The chain combines TRBV10-3 with TRBJ1-2, with 7 bases fitting TRBD1. The CDR3 here is CAIRENLRDSAVYGYTF. DNA for the CDR3: TGTGCCATCCGGGAGAACCTCCGGGACAGTGCTGTCTATGGCTACACCTTC.